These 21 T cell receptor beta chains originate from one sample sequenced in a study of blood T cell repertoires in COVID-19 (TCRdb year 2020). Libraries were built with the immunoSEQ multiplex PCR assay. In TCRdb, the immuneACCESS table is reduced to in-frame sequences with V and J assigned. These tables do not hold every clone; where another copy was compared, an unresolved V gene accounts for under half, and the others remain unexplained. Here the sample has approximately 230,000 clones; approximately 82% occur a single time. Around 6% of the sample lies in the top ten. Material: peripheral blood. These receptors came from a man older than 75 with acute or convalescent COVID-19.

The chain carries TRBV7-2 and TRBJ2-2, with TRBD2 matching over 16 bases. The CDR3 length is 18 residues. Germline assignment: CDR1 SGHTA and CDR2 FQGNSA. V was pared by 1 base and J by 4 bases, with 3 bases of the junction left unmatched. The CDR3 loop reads CASSLGGTSGGATGELFF. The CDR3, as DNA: TGTGCCAGCAGCTTAGGTGGGACTAGCGGGGGGGCCACCGGGGAGCTGTTTTTT. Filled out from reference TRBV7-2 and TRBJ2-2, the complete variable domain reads GAGVSQSPSNKVTEKGKDVELRCDPISGHTALYWYRQSLGQGLEFLIYFQGNSAPDKSGLPSDRFSAERTGGSVSTLTIQRTQQEDSAVYLCASSLGGTSGGATGELFFGEGSRLTVL.

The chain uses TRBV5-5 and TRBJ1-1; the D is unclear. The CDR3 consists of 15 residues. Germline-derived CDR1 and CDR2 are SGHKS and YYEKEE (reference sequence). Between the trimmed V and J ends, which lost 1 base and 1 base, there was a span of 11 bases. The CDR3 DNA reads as TGTGCCAGCAGCTTGTTCAGTCTTTCGAACACTGAAGCTTTCTTT. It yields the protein CASSLFSLSNTEAFF.

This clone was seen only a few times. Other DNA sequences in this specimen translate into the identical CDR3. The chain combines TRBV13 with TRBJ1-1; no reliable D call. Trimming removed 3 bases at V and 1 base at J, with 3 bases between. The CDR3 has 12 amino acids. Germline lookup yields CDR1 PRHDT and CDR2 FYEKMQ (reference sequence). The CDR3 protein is CASSFRNTEAFF. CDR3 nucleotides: TGTGCCAGCAGCTTCAGGAACACTGAAGCTTTCTTT.

The CDR3 region is CASSLVGANNEQFF. CDR3 nucleotides: TGTGCCAGCAGCTTAGTAGGGGCAAACAATGAGCAGTTCTTC. V gene TRBV11-3 combines with J gene TRBJ2-1; D is perhaps TRBD1 (5 bases). Trimming removed 1 base at V and 5 bases at J, with 9 bases between. This CDR3 contains 14 residues. Germline loops: CDR1 SGHNT, CDR2 YENEEA. The whole variable domain, remainder taken from reference TRBV11-3 and TRBJ2-1, is EAGVVQSPRYKIIEKKQPVAFWCNPISGHNTLYWYLQNLGQGPELLIRYENEEAVDDSQLPKDRFSAERLKGVDSTLKIQPAELGDSAVYLCASSLVGANNEQFFGPGTRLTVL.

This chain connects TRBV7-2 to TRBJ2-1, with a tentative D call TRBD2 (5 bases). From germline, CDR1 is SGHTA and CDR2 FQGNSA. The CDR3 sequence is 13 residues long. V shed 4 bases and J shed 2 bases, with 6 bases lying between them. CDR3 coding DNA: TGTGCCAGCAGCTATAGCGCCTACAATGAGCAGTTCTTC. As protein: CASSYSAYNEQFF.

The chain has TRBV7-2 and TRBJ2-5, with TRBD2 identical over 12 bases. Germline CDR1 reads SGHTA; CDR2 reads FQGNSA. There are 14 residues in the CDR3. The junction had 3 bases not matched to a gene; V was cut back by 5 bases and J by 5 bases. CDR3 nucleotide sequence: TGTGCCAGCAGCCCGGGACTAGCGGGTGAGACCCAGTACTTC. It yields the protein CASSPGLAGETQYF.

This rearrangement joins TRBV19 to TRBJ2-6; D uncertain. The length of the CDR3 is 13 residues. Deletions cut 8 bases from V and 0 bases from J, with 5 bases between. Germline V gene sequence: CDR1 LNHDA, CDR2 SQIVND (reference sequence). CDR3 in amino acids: CASRFSGANVLTF. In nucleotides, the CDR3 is TGTGCCAGTCGGTTCTCTGGGGCCAACGTCCTGACTTTC.

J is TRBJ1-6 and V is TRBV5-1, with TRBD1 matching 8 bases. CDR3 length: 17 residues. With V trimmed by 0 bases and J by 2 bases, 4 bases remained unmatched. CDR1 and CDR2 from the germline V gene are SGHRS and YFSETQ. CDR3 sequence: CASSLAPDRAYNSPLHF. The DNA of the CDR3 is TGCGCCAGCAGCTTGGCCCCGGACAGGGCCTATAATTCACCCCTCCACTTT.

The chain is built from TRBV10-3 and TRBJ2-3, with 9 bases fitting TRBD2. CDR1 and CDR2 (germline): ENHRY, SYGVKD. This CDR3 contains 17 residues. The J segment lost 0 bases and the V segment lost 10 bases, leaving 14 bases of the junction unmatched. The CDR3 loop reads CATARVGGRASTDTQYF. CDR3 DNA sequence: TGTGCCACTGCTCGAGTTGGCGGGAGGGCTAGCACAGATACGCAGTATTTT.

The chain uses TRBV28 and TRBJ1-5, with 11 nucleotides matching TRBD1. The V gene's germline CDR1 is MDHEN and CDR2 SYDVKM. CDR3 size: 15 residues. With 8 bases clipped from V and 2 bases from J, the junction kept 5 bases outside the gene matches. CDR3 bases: TGTGCCAGCCTAGGACAGGGGGCTGGCAATCAGCCCCAGCATTTT. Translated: CASLGQGAGNQPQHF. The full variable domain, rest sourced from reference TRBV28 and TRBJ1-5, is DVKVTQSSRYLVKRTGEKVFLECVQDMDHENMFWYRQDPGLGLRLIYFSYDVKMKEKGDIPEGYSVSREKKERFSLILESASTNQTSMYLCASLGQGAGNQPQHFGDGTRLSIL.

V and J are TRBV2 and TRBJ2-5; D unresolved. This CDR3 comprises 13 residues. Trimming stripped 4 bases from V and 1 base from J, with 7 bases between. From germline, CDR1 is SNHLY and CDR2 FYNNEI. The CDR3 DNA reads TGTGCCAGCAGTGGAGTGATCCAAGAGACCCAGTACTTC. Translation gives CASSGVIQETQYF.

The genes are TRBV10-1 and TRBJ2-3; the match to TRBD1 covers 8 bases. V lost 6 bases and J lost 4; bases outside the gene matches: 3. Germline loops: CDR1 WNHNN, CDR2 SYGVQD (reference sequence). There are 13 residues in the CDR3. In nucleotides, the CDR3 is TGCGCCAGCAGGGGACAGGTCTCAGATACGCAGTATTTT. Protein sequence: CASRGQVSDTQYF.

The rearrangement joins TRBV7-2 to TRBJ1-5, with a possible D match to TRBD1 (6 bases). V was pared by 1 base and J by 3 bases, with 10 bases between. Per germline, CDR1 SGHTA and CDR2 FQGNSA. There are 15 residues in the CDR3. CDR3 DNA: TGTGCCAGCAGCTTAGAGGGACATTACAATCAGCCCCAGCATTTT. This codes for CASSLEGHYNQPQHF.

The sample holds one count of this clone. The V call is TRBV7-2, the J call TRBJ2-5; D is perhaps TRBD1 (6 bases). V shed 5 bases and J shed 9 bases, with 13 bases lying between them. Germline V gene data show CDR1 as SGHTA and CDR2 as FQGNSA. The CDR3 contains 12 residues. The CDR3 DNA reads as TGTGCCAGCAGCCCCCAGGGGTTGTCCCAGTACTTC. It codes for CASSPQGLSQYF. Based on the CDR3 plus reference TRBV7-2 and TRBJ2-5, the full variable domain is GAGVSQSPSNKVTEKGKDVELRCDPISGHTALYWYRQSLGQGLEFLIYFQGNSAPDKSGLPSDRFSAERTGGSVSTLTIQRTQQEDSAVYLCASSPQGLSQYFGPGTRLLVL.

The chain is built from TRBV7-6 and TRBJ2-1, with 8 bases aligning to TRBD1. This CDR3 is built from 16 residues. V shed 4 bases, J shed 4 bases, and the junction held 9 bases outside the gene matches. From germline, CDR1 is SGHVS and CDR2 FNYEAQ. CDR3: CASSYSPGTGYNEQFF. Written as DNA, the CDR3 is TGTGCCAGCAGCTATAGCCCCGGGACAGGTTACAATGAGCAGTTCTTC.

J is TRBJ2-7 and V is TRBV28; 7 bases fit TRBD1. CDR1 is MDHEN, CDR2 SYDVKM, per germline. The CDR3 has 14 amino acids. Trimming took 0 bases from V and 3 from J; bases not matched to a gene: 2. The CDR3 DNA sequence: TGTGCCAGCAGTTTATGGAGGACAGGCTACGAGCAGTACTTC. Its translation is CASSLWRTGYEQYF.

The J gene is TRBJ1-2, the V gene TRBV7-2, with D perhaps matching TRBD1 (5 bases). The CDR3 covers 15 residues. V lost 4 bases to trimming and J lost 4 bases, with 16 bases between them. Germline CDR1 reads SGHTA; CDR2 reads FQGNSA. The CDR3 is CASSSQTIGGYGYTF. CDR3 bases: TGTGCCAGCAGCTCTCAAACCATCGGGGGCTATGGCTACACCTTC.

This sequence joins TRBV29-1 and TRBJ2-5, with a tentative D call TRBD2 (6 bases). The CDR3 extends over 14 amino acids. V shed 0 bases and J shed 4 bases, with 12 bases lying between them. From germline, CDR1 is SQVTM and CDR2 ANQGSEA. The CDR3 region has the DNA TGCAGCGTTGAAGAGGACTATCCTGGAGAGACCCAGTACTTC. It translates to CSVEEDYPGETQYF.

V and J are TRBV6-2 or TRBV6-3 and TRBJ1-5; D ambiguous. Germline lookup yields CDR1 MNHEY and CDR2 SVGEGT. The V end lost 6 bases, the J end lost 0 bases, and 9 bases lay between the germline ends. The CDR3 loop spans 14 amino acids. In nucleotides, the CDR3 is TGTGCCAGCAGCCTCGGACTTAGCAATCAGCCCCAGCATTTT. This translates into CASSLGLSNQPQHF.

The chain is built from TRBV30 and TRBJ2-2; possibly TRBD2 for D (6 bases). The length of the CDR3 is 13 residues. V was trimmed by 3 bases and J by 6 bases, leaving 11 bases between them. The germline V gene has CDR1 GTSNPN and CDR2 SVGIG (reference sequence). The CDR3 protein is CAWRITGAGELFF. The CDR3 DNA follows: TGTGCCTGGAGGATAACGGGGGCCGGGGAGCTGTTTTTT.

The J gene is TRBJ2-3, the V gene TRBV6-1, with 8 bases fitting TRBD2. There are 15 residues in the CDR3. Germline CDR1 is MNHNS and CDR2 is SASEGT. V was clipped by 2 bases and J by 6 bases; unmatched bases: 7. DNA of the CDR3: TGTGCCAGCAGTGAATTCGGGGGGGCCCTCGATACGCAGTATTTT. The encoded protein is CASSEFGGALDTQYF.